Listed below are T cell receptor beta chains from one sample, sequenced in a study of CDR3 diversity in severe acne. A single record per CDR3 protein comes from TCRdb applying MiXCR to the PCR reads. The table has more than 70,000 distinct CDR3 sequences, 45% to 50% seen once; the top ten hold about 9.4%. The sequencing input was blood. The source of these receptors is a male donor in good health, serving as a control. The CDR3 runs from the conserved cysteine through the conserved F or W.

TRBJ2-3,TRBV6-5,CASRLRGGRSTDTQYF
TRBJ1-1,TRBV24-1,CATSDPGQGATEAFF
TRBJ1-5,TRBV7-9,CASSLDGSYQPQHF
TRBJ2-7,TRBV7-2,CASSIGGTYEQYF
TRBJ1-1,TRBV7-8,CASSLVNQNTEAFF
TRBJ1-2,TRBV7-9,CASSFGAGYGYTF
TRBJ1-1,TRBV10-3,CASVKPGETEAFF
TRBJ2-5,TRBV7-8,CASSSGLQETQYF
TRBJ2-3,TRBV28,CASTSHRDVWAGTRYF
TRBJ2-2,TRBV6-1,CASRLAGRDTGELFF
TRBJ1-6,TRBV12-3/TRBV12-4,CASSFAGQVSPLHF
TRBJ1-5,TRBV7-9,CASSQRGWDRNQPQHF
TRBJ1-2,TRBV27,CASIPFSGAVGYGYTF
TRBJ1-2,TRBV5-8,CASSSSGGGYTF
TRBJ1-1,TRBV7-9,CASSDRGITEAFF
TRBJ1-1,TRBV20-1,CSAVRGGARGF
TRBJ2-7,TRBV5-8,CASSSPIGYEQYF
TRBJ1-1,TRBV7-2,CASSVLGQGLSEAFF
TRBJ2-5,TRBV6-1,CASSEGSRRAEETQYF
TRBJ1-5,TRBV7-2,CASSRLATTGGGSNQPQHF
TRBJ2-7,TRBV4-1,CASSHGTAYEQYF
TRBJ2-7,TRBV2,CASSGLAGGPSEQYF
TRBJ2-5,TRBV24-1,CATSDPAGTGETQYF
TRBJ1-2,TRBV25-1,CASSGPPVYGYTF
TRBJ2-7,TRBV7-3,CASSHVDSYEQYF
TRBJ2-7,TRBV6-6,CASSYGRPSYEQYF
TRBJ1-2,TRBV19,CAIQTANYGYTF
TRBJ2-5,TRBV5-1,CAGSSETQYF
TRBJ2-2,TRBV2,CARASGAGSTGELFF
TRBJ1-1,TRBV5-6,CASSTNTEAFF
TRBJ2-7,TRBV5-1,CASSLLGLAGNEQYF
TRBJ1-2,TRBV19,CASSGQGATRDYTF
TRBJ2-7,TRBV27,CASSPRDSHSYEQYF
TRBJ2-7,TRBV20-1,CSARDRGHYEQYF
TRBJ2-7,TRBV5-1,CASSLARSLEKDEQYF
TRBJ1-6,TRBV7-9,CASSLEGRPNSPLHF
TRBJ2-3,TRBV7-7,CASSFGTSGGSTDTQYF
TRBJ2-7,TRBV10-3,CAISDWSSGSYEQYF
TRBJ1-6,TRBV5-5,CASSRTSSPDSPLHF
TRBJ1-1,TRBV11-3,CASSPRAVKRTEAFF
TRBJ1-2,TRBV6-5,CASSYSGLNYGYTF
NA,TRBV7-9,CASGPSGGAGETQYF
TRBJ2-5,TRBV24-1,CATSDPRGIETQYF